This TCR beta chain was recorded in a study of blood T cell repertoires in COVID-19. Across the whole study: The United States, Italy and Spain supplied acute and convalescent COVID-19 samples. Nucleic acid was either cDNA or gDNA, and it came from T cells, B-cell-depleted T cells, or PBMCs.

Only one count was recorded for this clone. Original methodology: Scientists estimated how many nucleated cells there were by amplifying reference gene primers. TCRdb keeps only in-frame clones here, not all; method: immunoSEQ multiplex PCR. V and J calls and clone size come straight from that table; D and trimming were deduced from the DNA. The sample has approximately 70,000 clones, 79% seen once. This TCR came from a woman aged 55-70 years with acute or convalescent COVID-19. The specimen sequenced was peripheral blood.

CDR3 sequence reads: CASSLDGNEQFF. The CDR3 region has the DNA TGTGCCAGCAGCTTAGACGGGAATGAGCAGTTCTTC. The chain carries TRBV7-3 and TRBJ2-1, with D unresolved. Trimming stripped 2 bases from V and 7 bases from J, with 6 bases between. The CDR3 sequence is 12 residues long. Germline V gives CDR1 SGHTA, CDR2 FQGTGA. Full variable domain (rest looked up from reference TRBV7-3 and TRBJ2-1): GAGVSQTPSNKVTEKGKYVELRCDPISGHTALYWYRQSLGQGPEFLIYFQGTGAADDSGLPNDRFFAVRPEGSVSTLKIQRTERGDSAVYLCASSLDGNEQFFGPGTRLTVL.